These 12 T cell receptor beta chains were all obtained from the same sample, sequenced in a study of control samples from healthy donors and cancer patients. Sequenced by immunoSEQ multiplex PCR; TCRdb stores in-frame clones only, minus some. The sample gives 100,000 to 150,000 clones, roughly 90% of which show up once; roughly 2% is in the top ten. Sequencing input: blood. All receptors come from a man aged 18 to 30 in good health.

The chain couples TRBV9 to TRBJ2-1; 7 nucleotides line up with TRBD2. V gave up 0 bases and J gave up 7 bases; unmatched junction bases: 10. This CDR3 is 16 amino acids long. CDR1 SGDLS and CDR2 YYNGEE come from the germline V gene. Here the CDR3 DNA reads TGTGCCAGCAGCGTAGGAAGGGGAGGGCCAACAAATGAGCAGTTCTTC. Protein product: CASSVGRGGPTNEQFF.

The V and J genes are TRBV5-1 and TRBJ1-4; D remains unclear. CDR3 size: 15 residues. Germline V gene lookup returns CDR1 SGHRS and CDR2 YFSETQ. With 0 bases removed from V and 0 bases from J, the gap between germline ends came to 6 bases. CDR3 loop: CASSLDATTNEKLFF. The CDR3 coding sequence is TGCGCCAGCAGCTTGGACGCAACAACTAATGAAAAACTGTTTTTT.

This chain connects TRBV3-1 (or the pseudogene TRBV3-2) to TRBJ2-1, with 10 positions matching TRBD2. Germline CDR1 and CDR2: LGHDT and YNNKEL (reference sequence). The CDR3 runs 22 residues. Trimming removed 2 bases from V and 0 bases from J; junction bases left unmatched: 19. The CDR3 reads CASSQSQVPTSGKLSSYNEQFF. In DNA form, the CDR3 reads TGTGCCAGCAGCCAAAGCCAGGTCCCAACTAGCGGGAAATTAAGCTCCTACAATGAGCAGTTCTTC.

This clone was observed once. V usage is TRBV14 and J usage is TRBJ2-5, with a weak D call TRBD2 (5 bases). CDR1 is SGHDN and CDR2 is FVKESK in the germline V gene. The CDR3 extends over 13 amino acids. V was shortened by 4 bases and J by 5 bases, with 11 bases between the two germline ends. In DNA form, the CDR3 reads TGTGCCAGCAGCCTCCTAGCAGAGGAGACCCAGTACTTC. It translates to CASSLLAEETQYF.

The rearrangement uses TRBV19 and TRBJ1-6, with a tentative D call TRBD1 (5 bases). Per germline, CDR1 LNHDA and CDR2 SQIVND (reference sequence). V shed 3 bases and J shed 9 bases, with 12 bases lying between them. The length of the CDR3 is 14 residues. In DNA, the CDR3 is TGTGCCAGTAGTATGGGTCGGGGACTTTCACCCCTCCACTTT. Protein product: CASSMGRGLSPLHF.

This chain joins TRBV4-3 and TRBJ2-6; no firm D call. Trimming stripped 0 bases from V and 4 bases from J, with 10 bases between. From germline, CDR1 is LGHNA and CDR2 YSLEER. This CDR3 is built from 16 residues. The CDR3 loop is CASSQDWPAGANVLTF. CDR3 bases: TGCGCCAGCAGCCAAGATTGGCCAGCCGGGGCCAACGTCCTGACTTTC.

The V gene is TRBV9, the J gene TRBJ2-7; the D gene could be TRBD1 or TRBD2 (6 bases each). Deletions cut 0 bases from V and 6 bases from J, with 19 bases between. The CDR3 spans 16 residues. Germline V gives CDR1 SGDLS, CDR2 YYNGEE. Written as DNA, the CDR3 is TGTGCCAGCAGCGTAGCTTTCACGGGGGCGTCTGGCGAGCAGTACTTC. The encoded protein is CASSVAFTGASGEQYF.

V usage is TRBV19 and J usage is TRBJ1-2; no firm D call. This CDR3 comprises 13 residues. Trimming shortened V by 7 bases and J by 1 base, and 10 bases separated the two germline ends. Germline CDR1 and CDR2: LNHDA and SQIVND (reference sequence). The CDR3 nucleotides are TGTGCCAGTAATTTATCGGGTAACTATGGCTACACCTTC. The encoded protein is CASNLSGNYGYTF.

This chain links TRBV5-5 with TRBJ2-1; no clear D gene. The CDR3 covers 11 residues. V was shortened by 2 bases and J by 7 bases, with 4 bases between the two germline ends. Looked up from germline, CDR1 is SGHKS and CDR2 is YYEKEE (reference sequence). The CDR3 protein is CASSLSNEQFF. CDR3 nucleotides: TGTGCCAGCAGCTTAAGTAATGAGCAGTTCTTC.

This clone was picked up a small number of times. The chain is built from TRBV24-1 and TRBJ2-1, with unresolved D. The V end lost 9 bases, the J end lost 2 bases, and 10 bases lay between the germline ends. Germline CDR1 KGHDR, CDR2 SFDVKD. The CDR3 is 13 amino acids. The CDR3 DNA reads as TGTGCCACCTCAAGGTCGGCCTACAATGAGCAGTTCTTC. Translated, it gives CATSRSAYNEQFF.

V and J are TRBV7-6 and TRBJ2-3, with TRBD2 matching 10 bases. The CDR3 is 16 residues long. Per germline, CDR1 SGHVS and CDR2 FNYEAQ. After removal of 0 bases from V and 6 bases from J, the junction contained 6 bases not matched to a gene. The CDR3 here is CASSLAGEAGGDTQYF. Written as DNA, the CDR3 is TGTGCCAGCAGCTTAGCTGGAGAAGCGGGAGGGGATACGCAGTATTTT.

CDR3 in DNA: TGTGCCAGCCAATGGGGGAGTGGTGTAGGCTACACCTTC. Translated: CASQWGSGVGYTF. The chain has TRBV2 and TRBJ1-2; weak D call: TRBD1 (5 bases). In germline, CDR1 is SNHLY, CDR2 FYNNEI. Trimming shortened V by 8 bases and J by 8 bases, and 18 bases separated the two germline ends. The CDR3 contains 13 residues.